The 9 T cell receptor beta chains below come from one sample, sequenced in a study of CD8 T cells in ankylosing spondylitis (dated by TCRdb to 2017 to 2019). Overall results and qualifications from the work: A TCR beta motif made up of fewer than 10 highly homologous amino acid variants appeared to be characteristic of blood from ankylosing spondylitis patients.

The library was made by 5' RACE. For sequencing, an Illumina HiSeq 2500 was employed. TCRdb cleaned the public reads at Q25 with fastp, built clones with MiXCR and kept in-frame beta chains. Each CDR3 protein gets just one entry, which takes the most common genes and DNA from the rows behind it. In all, the sample holds 450,000 to 550,000 distinct CDR3 sequences, and about 5% of those were seen once. Around 3.5% of the sample comes from the top ten. No antigen is known for these receptors. Sequenced material: blood, either unsorted or a sorted T cell fraction (not recorded which). Every receptor here comes from a male donor with ankylosing spondylitis.

This clonotype has a count of ten or more. J is TRBJ1-5 and V is TRBV28; D remains ambiguous. The CDR3 sequence is 13 residues long. Germline assignment: CDR1 MDHEN and CDR2 SYDVKM. V was trimmed by 4 bases and J by 5 bases, leaving 9 bases between them. The CDR3 coding sequence is TGTGCCAGCAGTTGGGGAGTGGATCAGCCCCAGCATTTT. Its translation is CASSWGVDQPQHF.

This clonotype was seen at least ten times. The CDR3 is CASSLRSTGELFF. The DNA for the CDR3 is TGTGCCAGCAGTTTACGGTCGACCGGGGAGCTGTTTTTT. This chain links TRBV12-3 or TRBV12-4 with TRBJ2-2; D is undetermined. Deletions cut 2 bases from V and 5 bases from J, with 6 bases between. This CDR3 is built from 13 residues.

This clonotype was seen many times. The chain links TRBV20-1 to TRBJ1-6; 7 positions match TRBD1. Germline-derived CDR1 and CDR2 are DFQATT and SNEGSKA (reference sequence). CDR3 length: 14 residues. V lost 6 bases and J lost 7; bases outside the gene matches: 9. CDR3 in DNA: TGCAGTGCATCACAGGACAGGTTCAATTCACCCCTCCACTTT. Translated: CSASQDRFNSPLHF.

This clonotype was found many times. The V gene is TRBV4-3, the J gene TRBJ1-1; D is uncertain. There are 14 residues in the CDR3. CDR1 and CDR2 (germline): LGHNA, YSLEER. Deletions cut 0 bases from V and 1 base from J, with 6 bases between. In DNA form, the CDR3 reads TGCGCCAGCAGCCAAGACATCCAGAACACTGAAGCTTTCTTT. Translated, it gives CASSQDIQNTEAFF.

This clonotype was detected ten times or more. This sequence joins TRBV20-1 and TRBJ2-1, with D perhaps TRBD1 (5 bases). The V gene lost 6 bases and the J gene lost 5 bases, with 11 bases spanning the gap. This CDR3 comprises 12 residues. Germline V gene lookup returns CDR1 DFQATT and CDR2 SNEGSKA (reference sequence). Written as DNA, the CDR3 is TGCAGTGCAACGACAGAGAACAATGAGCAGTTCTTC. Protein sequence: CSATTENNEQFF.

The sample holds many counts of this clonotype. V usage is TRBV7-9 and J usage is TRBJ1-2; 7 bases map to TRBD1. The CDR3 is made up of 15 amino acids. J gave up 1 base and V 3 bases, and 5 bases lay outside the gene matches. From germline, CDR1 is SEHNR and CDR2 FQNEAQ (reference sequence). The CDR3 protein is CASSFGDRVNYGYTF. CDR3 bases: TGTGCCAGCAGCTTCGGCGACAGGGTTAACTATGGCTACACCTTC.

This clonotype was seen repeatedly, ten times or more. V is TRBV20-1 and J is TRBJ1-2; D not certain. Germline V lookup: CDR1 DFQATT, CDR2 SNEGSKA (reference sequence). V was pared by 4 bases and J by 4 bases, with 7 bases between. This CDR3 contains 11 residues. CDR3 bases: TGCAGTGCTATTGCTATCTATGGCTACACCTTC. This encodes CSAIAIYGYTF.

This clonotype was observed a few times. V gene TRBV5-1 combines with J gene TRBJ2-6; TRBD1 agrees at 7 bases. J lost 4 bases, V lost 4 bases, and 8 bases had no gene match. The CDR3 length is 16 residues. From germline, CDR1 is SGHRS and CDR2 YFSETQ. CDR3 loop: CASSGRQGLGANVLTF. The CDR3 nucleotides read TGCGCCAGCAGCGGCAGACAGGGTTTGGGGGCCAACGTCCTGACTTTC.

This clonotype has ten or more counts. The chain couples TRBV5-6 to TRBJ1-2; D gene unclear. Germline assignment: CDR1 SGHDT and CDR2 YYEEEE. The CDR3 length is 15 residues. Trimming removed 0 bases from V and 4 bases from J, with 13 bases in between. In nucleotides, the CDR3 is TGTGCCAGCAGCTTGGCCGGCAGGCAGTCCTATGGCTACACCTTC. This encodes CASSLAGRQSYGYTF.